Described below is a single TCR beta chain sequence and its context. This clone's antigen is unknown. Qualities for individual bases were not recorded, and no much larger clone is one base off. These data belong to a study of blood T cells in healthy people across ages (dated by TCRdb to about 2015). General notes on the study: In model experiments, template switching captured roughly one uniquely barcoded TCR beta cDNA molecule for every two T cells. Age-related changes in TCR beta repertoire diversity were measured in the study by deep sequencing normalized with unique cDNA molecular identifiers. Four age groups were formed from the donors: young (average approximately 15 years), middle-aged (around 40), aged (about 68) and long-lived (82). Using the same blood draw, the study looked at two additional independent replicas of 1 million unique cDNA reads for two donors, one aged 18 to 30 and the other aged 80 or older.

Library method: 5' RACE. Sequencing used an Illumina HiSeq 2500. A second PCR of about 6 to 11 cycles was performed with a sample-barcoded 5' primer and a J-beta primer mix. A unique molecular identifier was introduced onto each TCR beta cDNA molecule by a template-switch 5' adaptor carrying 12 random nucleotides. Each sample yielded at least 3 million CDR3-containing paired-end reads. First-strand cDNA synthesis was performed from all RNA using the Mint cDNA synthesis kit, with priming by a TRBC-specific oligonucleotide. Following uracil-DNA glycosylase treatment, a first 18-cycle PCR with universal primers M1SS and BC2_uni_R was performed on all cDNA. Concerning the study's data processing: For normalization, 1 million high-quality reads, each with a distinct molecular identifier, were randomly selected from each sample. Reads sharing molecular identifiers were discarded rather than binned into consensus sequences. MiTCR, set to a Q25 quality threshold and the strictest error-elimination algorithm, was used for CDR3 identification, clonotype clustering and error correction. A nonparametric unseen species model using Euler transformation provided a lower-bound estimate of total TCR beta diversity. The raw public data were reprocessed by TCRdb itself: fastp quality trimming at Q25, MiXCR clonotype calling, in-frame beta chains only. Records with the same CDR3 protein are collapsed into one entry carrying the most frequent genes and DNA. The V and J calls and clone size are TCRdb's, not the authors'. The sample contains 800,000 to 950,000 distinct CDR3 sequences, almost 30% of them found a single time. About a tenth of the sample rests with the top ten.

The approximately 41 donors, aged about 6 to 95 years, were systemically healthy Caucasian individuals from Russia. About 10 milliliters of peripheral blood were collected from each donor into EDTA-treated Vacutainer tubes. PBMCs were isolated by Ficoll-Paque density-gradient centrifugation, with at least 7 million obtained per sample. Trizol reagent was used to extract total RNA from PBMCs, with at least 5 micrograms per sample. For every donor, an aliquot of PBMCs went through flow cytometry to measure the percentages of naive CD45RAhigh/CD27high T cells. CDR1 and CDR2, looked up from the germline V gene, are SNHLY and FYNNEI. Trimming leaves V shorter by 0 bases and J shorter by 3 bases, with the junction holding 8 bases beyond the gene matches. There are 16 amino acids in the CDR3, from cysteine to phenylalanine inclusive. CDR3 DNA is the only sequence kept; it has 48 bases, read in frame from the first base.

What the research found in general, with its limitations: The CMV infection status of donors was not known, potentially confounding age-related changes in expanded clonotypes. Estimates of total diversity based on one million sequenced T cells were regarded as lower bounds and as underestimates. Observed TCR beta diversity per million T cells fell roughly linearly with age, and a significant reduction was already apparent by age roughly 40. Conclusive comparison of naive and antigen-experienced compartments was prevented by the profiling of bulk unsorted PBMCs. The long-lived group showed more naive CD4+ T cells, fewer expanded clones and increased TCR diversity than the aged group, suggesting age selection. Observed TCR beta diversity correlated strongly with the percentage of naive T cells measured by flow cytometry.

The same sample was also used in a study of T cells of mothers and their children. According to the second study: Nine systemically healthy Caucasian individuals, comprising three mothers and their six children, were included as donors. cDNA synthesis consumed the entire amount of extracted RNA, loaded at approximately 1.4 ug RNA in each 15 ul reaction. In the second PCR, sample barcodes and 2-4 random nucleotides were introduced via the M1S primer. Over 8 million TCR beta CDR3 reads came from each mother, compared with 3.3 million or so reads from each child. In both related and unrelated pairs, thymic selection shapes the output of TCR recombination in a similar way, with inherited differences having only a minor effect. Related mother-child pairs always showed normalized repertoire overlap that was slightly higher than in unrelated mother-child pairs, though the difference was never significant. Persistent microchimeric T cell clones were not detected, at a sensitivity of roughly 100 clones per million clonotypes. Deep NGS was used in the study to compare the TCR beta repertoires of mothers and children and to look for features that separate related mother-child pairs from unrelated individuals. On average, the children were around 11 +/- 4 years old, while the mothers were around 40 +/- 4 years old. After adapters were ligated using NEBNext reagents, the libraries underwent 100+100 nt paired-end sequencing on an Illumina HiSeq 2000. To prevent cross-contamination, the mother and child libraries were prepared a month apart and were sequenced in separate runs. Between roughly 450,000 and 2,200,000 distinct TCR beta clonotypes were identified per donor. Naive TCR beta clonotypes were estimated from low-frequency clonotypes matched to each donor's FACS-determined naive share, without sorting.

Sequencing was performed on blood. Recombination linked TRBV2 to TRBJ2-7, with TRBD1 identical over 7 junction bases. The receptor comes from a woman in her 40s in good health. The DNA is TGTGCCAGCAGTGAAGCGCAGGACAGGTTCGGCTACGAGCAGTACTTC. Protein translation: CASSEAQDRFGYEQYF.